This TCR beta chain was sequenced in a study of metastatic and nonmetastatic thyroid tumors (dated by TCRdb to the early 2020s). Context from the whole study: Repertoires were compared across peripheral blood and tumor or nodule tissue samples from malignant and benign thyroid patients. Overall study results and their limits: TCR beta diversity was reported as significantly higher in malignant tumors than in benign nodules, in both blood and tumor samples.

In its sample, this clone was seen many times. The specificity of this receptor is unknown. No clone much larger than this one lies a single base away; base qualities are absent. The CDR3 covers 15 residues, taking in both the cysteine and the phenylalanine. The retained sequence is limited to the CDR3, 45 bases, with the frame set at the first base. For CDR1 and CDR2, the germline V gene lists SNHLY and FYNNEI. Compared with germline, V lacks 4 bases and J lacks 0 bases; bases without a gene match: 4. Before undergoing thyroid surgery, none of the patients had been given any kind of treatment. Using T-cell receptor beta sequencing, the researchers looked back retrospectively at clinical samples from patients, gathered between about 2012 and 2019. The library came from PCR. The instrument given in TCRdb is Illumina HiSeq 4000. The TCR beta-chain CDR3 region of each patient was profiled by high-throughput sequencing. In the paper's pipeline: CDR3 differences across clinicopathological groups were used to build a classifier for discriminating distant-metastatic papillary thyroid cancer patients. The Shannon index was used to measure repertoire diversity, and the Morisita-Horn index was used to measure how similar tumor and blood repertoires were. TCRdb reanalyzed the raw reads on its own, using fastp at Q25 for trimming and MiXCR for clone calling, and kept in-frame beta chains. TCRdb's processing, not the authors', yielded these V and J calls. This sample lists 14,000 or so clones; about 32% were detected once. The leading ten clones occupy 11% of the sample.

This sequence uses TRBV2 and TRBJ2-3; 7 central nucleotides agree with TRBD1. The source is a male donor with papillary thyroid cancer or a benign thyroid nodule (not recorded which). Some clones in this sample may be carry-over from other donors' samples. Sequenced input: tumor tissue. The DNA reads as follows: TGTGCCAGCAGTGGAGGGACAGCTAGCACAGATACGCAGTATTTT. Its translation reads: CASSGGTASTDTQYF.